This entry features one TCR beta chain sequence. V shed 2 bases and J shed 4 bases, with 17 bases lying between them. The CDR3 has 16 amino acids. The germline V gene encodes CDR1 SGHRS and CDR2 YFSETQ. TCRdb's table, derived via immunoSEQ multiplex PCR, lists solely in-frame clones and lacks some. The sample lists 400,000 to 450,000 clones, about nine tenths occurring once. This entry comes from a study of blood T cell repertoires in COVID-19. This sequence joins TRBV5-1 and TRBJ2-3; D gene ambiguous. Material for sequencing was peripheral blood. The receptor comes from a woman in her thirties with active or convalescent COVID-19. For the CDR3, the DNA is TGCGCCAGCAGCTTAAGTGCAGGATTTTTGTCAGATACGCAGTATTTT. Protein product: CASSLSAGFLSDTQYF.